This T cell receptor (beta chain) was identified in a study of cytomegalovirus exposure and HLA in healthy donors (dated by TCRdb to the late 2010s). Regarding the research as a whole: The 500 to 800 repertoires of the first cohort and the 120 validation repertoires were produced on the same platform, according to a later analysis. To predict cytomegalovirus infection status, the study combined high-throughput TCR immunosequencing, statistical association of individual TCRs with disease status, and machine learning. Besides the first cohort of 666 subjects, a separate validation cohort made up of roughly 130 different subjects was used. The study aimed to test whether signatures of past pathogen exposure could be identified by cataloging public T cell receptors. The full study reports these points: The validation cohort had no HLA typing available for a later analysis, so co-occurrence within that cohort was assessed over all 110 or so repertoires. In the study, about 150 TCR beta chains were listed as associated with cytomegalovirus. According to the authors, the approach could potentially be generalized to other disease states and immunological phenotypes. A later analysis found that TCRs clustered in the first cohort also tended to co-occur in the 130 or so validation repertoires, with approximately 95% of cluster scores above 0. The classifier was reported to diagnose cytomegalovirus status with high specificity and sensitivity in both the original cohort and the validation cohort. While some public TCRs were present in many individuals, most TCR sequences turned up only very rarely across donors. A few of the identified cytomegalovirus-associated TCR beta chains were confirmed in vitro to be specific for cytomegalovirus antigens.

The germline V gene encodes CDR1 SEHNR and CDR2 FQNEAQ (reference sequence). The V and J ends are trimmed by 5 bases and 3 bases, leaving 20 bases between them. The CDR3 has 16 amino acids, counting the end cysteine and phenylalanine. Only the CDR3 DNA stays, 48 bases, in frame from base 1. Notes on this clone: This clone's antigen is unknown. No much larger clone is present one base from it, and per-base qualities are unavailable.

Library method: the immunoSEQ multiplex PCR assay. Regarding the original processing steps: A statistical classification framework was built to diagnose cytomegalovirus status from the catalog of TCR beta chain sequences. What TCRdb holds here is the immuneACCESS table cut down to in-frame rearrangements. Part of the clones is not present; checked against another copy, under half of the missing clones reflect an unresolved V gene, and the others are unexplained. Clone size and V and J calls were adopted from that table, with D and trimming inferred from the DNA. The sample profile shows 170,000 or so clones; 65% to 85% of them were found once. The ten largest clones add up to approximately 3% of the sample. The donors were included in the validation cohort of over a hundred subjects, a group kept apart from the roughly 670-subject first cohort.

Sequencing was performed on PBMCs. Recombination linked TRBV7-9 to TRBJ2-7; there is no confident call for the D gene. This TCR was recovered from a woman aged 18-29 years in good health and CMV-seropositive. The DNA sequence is TGTGCCAGCAGCCCACCGACTGATTCCGTTGGCTACGAGCAGTACTTC. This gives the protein CASSPPTDSVGYEQYF. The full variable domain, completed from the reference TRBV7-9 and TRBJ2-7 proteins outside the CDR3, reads DTGVSQNPRHKITKRGQNVTFRCDPISEHNRLYWYRQTLGQGPEFLTYFQNEAQLEKSRLLSDRFSAERPKGSFSTLEIQRTEQGDSAMYLCASSPPTDSVGYEQYFGPGTRLTVT.